Listed below are T cell receptor beta chains from one sample, sequenced in a study of CD8+CD57+ T cells in acquired aplastic anemia. One entry per CDR3 protein, called by TCRdb with MiXCR from the reads. The sample has some 160,000 distinct CDR3 sequences; more than 45% are singletons. Sequenced sample: sorted CD4+, CD8+, or CD8+CD57+ T cells (not recorded which) from PBMCs. These receptors came from a human donor with aplastic anemia. Both conserved end residues are part of each CDR3. Each record gives: D gene, V gene, J gene, clone size, CDR3 DNA, CDR3 protein. D genes are given only for firm matches. The size entry is marked missing in some rows and otherwise reads once, few, many or a size class.

>.|TRBV5-1|TRBJ2-2|.
TGCGCCAGCAGCTTGGGTGGAGCCGGGGAGCTGTTTTTT
CASSLGGAGELFF
>.|TRBV29-1|TRBJ1-1|.
TGCAGCGTTGCTTCGGCAGGGAACACTGAAGCTTTCTTT
CSVASAGNTEAFF
>.|TRBV7-3|TRBJ1-3|many
TGTGCCAGCGGGTACGGAAACACCATATATTTT
CASGYGNTIYF
>TRBD1|TRBV10-3|TRBJ2-1|.
TGTGCCATTGAGTCACAGGGGGCCTACAATGAGCAGTTCTTC
CAIESQGAYNEQFF
>.|TRBV20-1|TRBJ2-1|.
TGCAGTGTTCGAGGGCCCGGCTACGAGCAGTTCTTC
CSVRGPGYEQFF
>.|TRBV10-2|TRBJ1-6|.
TGCGCCAGTCGGCTGCCGGATTCACCCCTCCACTTT
CASRLPDSPLHF
>.|TRBV2|TRBJ2-7|.
TGTGCCAGCAGAGAGGAGACAGGATCAAAGTACTACGAGCAGTACTTC
CASREETGSKYYEQYF
>TRBD2|TRBV7-2|TRBJ2-5|many
TGTGCCAGCAGTACTAGCGGGGTTCAAGAGACCCAGTACTTC
CASSTSGVQETQYF
>.|TRBV6-1|TRBJ1-2|many
TGTGCCAGCAGTGAAGCCCATGGCTACACCTTC
CASSEAHGYTF
>.|TRBV5-1|TRBJ1-3|many
TGCGCCAGCAGCTTTGCTACTTCCCGGGAGGGAAACACCATATATTTT
CASSFATSREGNTIYF
>TRBD2|TRBV7-3|TRBJ2-1|.
TGTGCCAGCAGCTTCCTGACTAGCCGCTACAATGAGCAGTTCTTC
CASSFLTSRYNEQFF
>.|TRBV5-1|TRBJ2-3|many
TGCGCCAGCAGCTTGGAGGCGGAGCTTGGTACGCAGTATTTT
CASSLEAELGTQYF
>.|TRBV25-1|TRBJ1-6|.
TGTGCCAGCAGTACTCTAACACAGGGTAATTCACCCCTCCACTTT
CASSTLTQGNSPLHF
>TRBD2|TRBV19|TRBJ2-1|many
TGTGCCAGTACTCCCCGGACTAGCGGGATCGAGCAGTTCTTC
CASTPRTSGIEQFF
>.|TRBV29-1|TRBJ2-7|many
TGCAGCGGGGACAGCGGGAGCGGCGAGCAGTACTTC
CSGDSGSGEQYF
>TRBD2|TRBV24-1|TRBJ2-1|.
TGTACCACCAGTGACAATCGGGAGGGCCGGTACAATGAGCAGTTCTTC
CTTSDNREGRYNEQFF
>.|TRBV6-1|TRBJ1-1|many
TGTGCCAGCAGTGAATCCCGGACTGAAGCTTTCTTT
CASSESRTEAFF
>.|TRBV10-3|TRBJ2-7|.
TGTGCCATCAGTGAGGGGAGGGGGAGCCACCTCGTCTACGAGCAGTACTTC
CAISEGRGSHLVYEQYF
>.|TRBV12-3/TRBV12-4|TRBJ1-5|few
TGTGCCAGCAGTTTGGGCCCAGGATCAGAGGTCGTCAATCAGCCCCAGCATTTT
CASSLGPGSEVVNQPQHF
>.|TRBV2|TRBJ2-7|.
TGTGCCAGCAGTGATAGCCTAGGGAGCCAGTACTTC
CASSDSLGSQYF
>TRBD2|TRBV6-5|TRBJ2-7|many
TGTGCCAGCAGCTGGACTAGCGGGAGTCCCGAGCAGTACTTC
CASSWTSGSPEQYF
>TRBD2|TRBV11-2|TRBJ2-7|.
TGTGCCAGCAGCGCACCACCGGGACTAGCGGGAGCTTACGAGCAGTACTTC
CASSAPPGLAGAYEQYF
>TRBD1|TRBV7-9|TRBJ2-7|.
TGTGCCAGCAGCTCGACAGGGGGCGCGTACGAGCAGTACTTC
CASSSTGGAYEQYF
>.|TRBV9|TRBJ2-7|.
TGTGCCAGCAGCCCCGGTCTAGGTTTCCACGAGCAGTACTTC
CASSPGLGFHEQYF
>TRBD1|TRBV30|TRBJ2-1|.
TGTGCCTGGAGTGTGGTAGGGGGCAGGAGTTATGAGCAGTTCTTC
CAWSVVGGRSYEQFF
>.|TRBV19|TRBJ2-1|many
TGTGCCAGTAGTATAGAGCCTCTTTACAATGAGCAGTTCTTC
CASSIEPLYNEQFF
>TRBD2|TRBV7-3|TRBJ2-7|many
TGTGCCAGCAGCCCCCGGACTAGCGGGATTCCCTACGAGCAGTACTTC
CASSPRTSGIPYEQYF
>TRBD2|TRBV5-1|TRBJ2-2|.
TGCGCCAGCAGCTTGGATGCGGGGGTTACCGGGGAGCTGTTTTTT
CASSLDAGVTGELFF
>.|TRBV11-2|TRBJ1-6|many
TGTGCCAGCAGCTTAGAGGCAGCTAGCTCCTATAATTCACCCCTCCACTTT
CASSLEAASSYNSPLHF
>TRBD2|TRBV7-3|TRBJ2-5|.
TGTGCCAGCAGCTCTAGCGGGAGAGGGGAGACCCAGTACTTC
CASSSSGRGETQYF
>TRBD1|TRBV24-1|TRBJ1-5|many
TGTGCCACCAGTGAGGCGGGACAGGGGGATCAGCCCCAGCATTTT
CATSEAGQGDQPQHF
>TRBD2|TRBV30|TRBJ2-5|many
TGTGCCTGGATTCTAGCGGCGTACCAAGAGACCCAGTACTTC
CAWILAAYQETQYF
>.|TRBV15|TRBJ1-1|.
TGTGCCACCAGCAGAGTTGAACAGGGAAGGACTGAAGCTTTCTTT
CATSRVEQGRTEAFF
>.|TRBV9|TRBJ1-3|many
TGTGCCAGCAGCGTAGGTTTGGGGGACACCATATATTTT
CASSVGLGDTIYF
>TRBD2|TRBV2|TRBJ2-3|.
TGTGCCAGCAGTGAAGACTCAGCTAGCGGGGGGGCACATACGCAGTATTTT
CASSEDSASGGAHTQYF
>.|TRBV6-1|TRBJ1-1|.
TGTGCCAGCAGTCGGACGAACACTGAAGATTTCTTT
CASSRTNTEDFF
>.|TRBV25-1|TRBJ2-7|once
TGTGCCAGCAGTGAACGGGGACAAGCGACCAACGAGCAGTACTTC
CASSERGQATNEQYF
>.|TRBV20-1|TRBJ1-2|.
TGCAGTGCTCCAAGCTACACCTTC
CSAPSYTF
>TRBD1|TRBV29-1|TRBJ1-1|.
TGCAGCGTTCTTGACAGGGGCACTGAAGCTTTCTTT
CSVLDRGTEAFF
>TRBD1|TRBV10-3|TRBJ1-2|.
TGTGCCATCATTACGGGACAGGGGTACTATGGCTACACCTTC
CAIITGQGYYGYTF
>TRBD2|TRBV5-1|TRBJ2-1|many
TGCGCCAGCAGCCACTTAAGCGGGGGCTCCTACAATGAGCAGTTCTTC
CASSHLSGGSYNEQFF
>.|TRBV15|TRBJ2-5|once
TGTGCCACCAGCACTCCTAGGGGGACGGATGAGACCCAGTACTTC
CATSTPRGTDETQYF
>TRBD1|TRBV2|TRBJ2-5|many
TGTGCCAGCAGTGAAGCGCGGACAGGCCAAGAGACCCAGTACTTC
CASSEARTGQETQYF
>.|TRBV12-3/TRBV12-4|TRBJ1-2|many
TGTGCCAGCAGTTTAGCAAAAAGGAGCTCCTACACCTTC
CASSLAKRSSYTF
>TRBD2|TRBV4-2|TRBJ2-1|few
TGTGCCAGCAGCCAAGATCTCGGCGGGAGAGACTACAATGAGCAGTTCTTC
CASSQDLGGRDYNEQFF
>.|TRBV2|TRBJ2-2|many
TGTGCCAGCAGTGAGGGGGGGGAGCTGTTTTTT
CASSEGGELFF
>.|TRBV12-3/TRBV12-4|TRBJ2-7|many
TGTGCTTCCCAACCCGGGTCAGCCTACGAGCAGTACTTC
CASQPGSAYEQYF